The 15 T cell receptor beta chains in this list originate from one sample, sequenced in a study of T cells in Graves' hyperthyroidism and ophthalmopathy. RNA transcripts gave rise to amplified TCR beta CDR3 regions. An initial round of RT-PCR targeting the TCR CDR3 relied on the HTBI primer set. TCRdb re-called the multiplex PCR reads with MiXCR, one entry per CDR3 protein. The sample yields about 700,000 distinct CDR3 sequences, 11% to 15% seen once. Specimen: blood. These receptors came from a woman younger than 35 with Graves' hyperthyroidism.

As concerns this clonotype: With a much larger clone just one base away, this may be a read error. The chain carries TRBV18 and TRBJ2-7; D not certain. The end of the DNA fits TRBJ2-1 better, so the J call may be wrong. CDR1 KGHSH and CDR2 LQKENI come from the germline V gene. The CDR3 covers 15 residues. This CDR3 reads CASSPRVGQTYEQFF. The CDR3 DNA sequence: TGTGCCAGCTCACCAAGGGTCGGGCAAACCTACGAGCAGTTCTTC.

This clonotype was observed at least ten times. This chain links TRBV20-1 with TRBJ1-5; possible D gene TRBD1, 5 bases. V gave up 0 bases and J gave up 0 bases, with 9 bases separating them. The CDR3 is made up of 15 amino acids. The germline V gene encodes CDR1 DFQATT and CDR2 SNEGSKA (reference sequence). In DNA form, the CDR3 reads TGCAGTGCTAGAGATCCAGGGTCTAGCAATCAGCCCCAGCATTTT. Translating it yields CSARDPGSSNQPQHF.

This clonotype was detected many times. The V and J genes are TRBV30 and TRBJ2-1; TRBD2 matches at 13 bases. V lost 5 bases, J lost 0 bases, and 10 bases stayed unmatched. There are 18 residues in the CDR3. The germline gives CDR1 GTSNPN, CDR2 SVGIG (reference sequence). Written as DNA, the CDR3 is TGTGCCTGGGGTCCGGGACTAGCGGGACAGAGCTCCTACAATGAGCAGTTCTTC. It specifies CAWGPGLAGQSSYNEQFF. The full variable domain, with the rest looked up from reference TRBV30 and TRBJ2-1, is SQTIHQWPATLVQPVGSPLSLECTVEGTSNPNLYWYRQAAGRGLQLLFYSVGIGQISSEVPQNLSASRPQDRQFILSSKKLLLSDSGFYLCAWGPGLAGQSSYNEQFFGPGTRLTVL.

A few counts support this clonotype. The CDR3 DNA reads TGTGCCAGTAGTCGACGGGGGTATCGAGAGACCCAGTACTTC. It specifies CASSRRGYRETQYF. This chain links TRBV19 with TRBJ2-5, with a possible D match to TRBD2 (6 bases). Per germline, CDR1 LNHDA and CDR2 SQIVND (reference sequence). Trimming took 5 bases from V and 4 from J, leaving 14 bases between them. This CDR3 comprises 14 residues.

This clonotype was seen ten or more times. The chain joins TRBV4-3 to TRBJ2-3; 9 bases line up with TRBD2. The CDR3 is 16 amino acids. V lost 1 base to trimming and J lost 6 bases; unmatched junction nucleotides: 8. Germline lookup yields CDR1 LGHNA and CDR2 YSLEER. CDR3 DNA: TGCGCCAGCAGCCAAGTTAGCGGGAGTGCGGCGGATACGCAGTATTTT. Translation gives CASSQVSGSAADTQYF.

This chain uses TRBV6-2 or TRBV6-3 with TRBJ1-6; 10 positions match TRBD1. The germline gives CDR1 MNHEY, CDR2 SVGEGT. V shed 8 bases and J 6 bases; nucleotides not matched to a gene: 7. The CDR3 loop spans 15 amino acids. As DNA, the CDR3 is TGTGCCAGCGGGGGGACAGGGGAATCTAATTCACCCCTCCACTTT. Its protein product is CASGGTGESNSPLHF.

This clonotype was seen more than once but under ten times. The chain links TRBV6-1 to TRBJ1-4; no reliable D call. Germline-derived CDR1 and CDR2 are MNHNS and SASEGT. V was cut by 5 bases and J by 3 bases, with 13 bases left in between. The CDR3 is 15 amino acids. The CDR3 reads CASSYSRRPNEKLFF. CDR3 nucleotides: TGTGCCAGCAGTTATTCCCGGAGGCCTAATGAAAAACTGTTTTTT.

The chain links TRBV11-2 to TRBJ2-2, with 9 bases fitting TRBD1. The CDR3 spans 17 residues. Germline V gene sequence: CDR1 SGHAT, CDR2 FQNNGV. V was clipped by 5 bases and J by 6 bases; unmatched bases: 13. The CDR3 region has the DNA TGTGCCAGCAGCCCCGGACAGGGGTACTCAGGGGCCGGGGAGCTGTTTTTT. Translation: CASSPGQGYSGAGELFF.

This clonotype has ten or more counts. J is TRBJ1-6 and V is TRBV4-2; no definite D call. The CDR3 runs to 17 residues. V shed 4 bases and J shed 7 bases, with 20 bases lying between them. In germline, CDR1 is LGHNA, CDR2 YNFKEQ. Written as DNA, the CDR3 is TGTGCCAGCAGCCCTACTACTAGCGGGCTGGGGAATTCACCCCTCCACTTT. Translation gives CASSPTTSGLGNSPLHF.

The chain uses TRBV30 and TRBJ1-5, with D perhaps matching TRBD1 (6 bases). Germline V gene lookup returns CDR1 GTSNPN and CDR2 SVGIG (reference sequence). Between the trimmed V and J ends, which lost 5 bases and 4 bases, there was a span of 15 bases. The CDR3 totals 14 residues. The CDR3 sequence: CAWALGGPNQPQHF. The DNA of the CDR3 is TGTGCCTGGGCCTTGGGGGGCCCTAATCAGCCCCAGCATTTT.

The CDR3 loop reads CAWSVGGQGDEQYF. CDR3 bases: TGTGCCTGGAGTGTAGGGGGACAGGGCGACGAGCAGTACTTC. The V and J genes are TRBV30 and TRBJ2-7, with 9 nucleotides matching TRBD1. CDR1 GTSNPN and CDR2 SVGIG come from the germline V gene (reference sequence). With V trimmed by 0 bases and J by 5 bases, 5 bases remained unmatched. The CDR3 is made up of 14 amino acids.

This chain joins TRBV29-1 and TRBJ2-2; possibly TRBD1 for D (5 bases). V gave up 3 bases and J gave up 5 bases, with 10 bases separating them. The CDR3 runs 13 residues. Germline V gene lookup returns CDR1 SQVTM and CDR2 ANQGSEA. Here the CDR3 DNA reads TGCAGCGTTGATTTTGGGGCAACCGGGGAGCTGTTTTTT. It specifies CSVDFGATGELFF.

The V and J genes are TRBV10-3 and TRBJ1-3, with 10 bases aligning to TRBD1. V was pared by 4 bases and J by 7 bases, with 4 bases of the junction left unmatched. Germline CDR1 reads ENHRY; CDR2 reads SYGVKD. The CDR3 extends over 14 amino acids. CDR3 loop: CAISAGQGSNTIYF. The CDR3 coding sequence is TGTGCCATCAGTGCGGGACAGGGGTCGAACACCATATATTTT.

V and J are TRBV7-2 and TRBJ2-3; no reliable D call. The CDR3 is 16 residues long. CDR1 is SGHTA and CDR2 is FQGNSA in the germline V gene. The ends were cut back, 5 bases at V and 0 bases at J, with 15 bases in the middle. The chain's CDR3 is CASSTVDPFSTDTQYF. The CDR3 DNA follows: TGTGCCAGCAGCACGGTAGACCCCTTTAGCACAGATACGCAGTATTTT.

The chain recombines TRBV6-2 or TRBV6-3 with TRBJ2-7; 9 bases map to TRBD1. Germline V gene data show CDR1 as MNHEY and CDR2 as SVGEGT. The CDR3 extends over 15 amino acids. The V gene end was trimmed by 6 bases and the J gene end by 2 bases; junction bases not matched to a gene: 8. CDR3 coding DNA: TGTGCCAGCAGGCCACGAGGGGACAGGGCCTACGAGCAGTACTTC. It yields the protein CASRPRGDRAYEQYF.